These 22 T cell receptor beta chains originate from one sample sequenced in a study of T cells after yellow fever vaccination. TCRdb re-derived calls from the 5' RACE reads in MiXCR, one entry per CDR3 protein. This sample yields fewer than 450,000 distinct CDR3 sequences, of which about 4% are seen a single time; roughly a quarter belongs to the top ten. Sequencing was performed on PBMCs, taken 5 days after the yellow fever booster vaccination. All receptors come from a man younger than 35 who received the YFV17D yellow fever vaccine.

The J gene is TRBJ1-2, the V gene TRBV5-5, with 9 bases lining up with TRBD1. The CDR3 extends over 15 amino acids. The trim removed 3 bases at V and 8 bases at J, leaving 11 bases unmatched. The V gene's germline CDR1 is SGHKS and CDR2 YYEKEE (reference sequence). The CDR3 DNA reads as TGTGCCAGCAGCTCGCGTCCCGGGACAGGGAACGGCTACACCTTC. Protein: CASSSRPGTGNGYTF.

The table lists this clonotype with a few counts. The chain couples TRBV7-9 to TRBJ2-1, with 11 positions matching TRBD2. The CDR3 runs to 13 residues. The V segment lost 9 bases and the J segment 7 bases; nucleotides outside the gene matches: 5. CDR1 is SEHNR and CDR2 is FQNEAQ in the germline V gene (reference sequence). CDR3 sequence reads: CASSGGARNEQFF. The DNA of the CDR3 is TGTGCCAGTAGCGGGGGGGCCAGGAATGAGCAGTTCTTC.

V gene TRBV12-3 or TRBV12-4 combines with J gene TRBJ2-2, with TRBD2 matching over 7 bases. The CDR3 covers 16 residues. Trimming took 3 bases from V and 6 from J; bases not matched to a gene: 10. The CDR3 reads CASSFPRGVEAGELFF. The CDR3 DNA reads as TGTGCCAGCAGTTTCCCACGGGGGGTTGAGGCCGGGGAGCTGTTTTTT.

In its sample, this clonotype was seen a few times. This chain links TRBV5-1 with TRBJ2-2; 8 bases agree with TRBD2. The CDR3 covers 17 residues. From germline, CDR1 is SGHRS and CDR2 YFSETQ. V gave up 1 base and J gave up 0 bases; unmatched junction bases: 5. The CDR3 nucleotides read TGCGCCAGCAGCTTGTTTAGCGGGGTCGCGAACACCGGGGAGCTGTTTTTT. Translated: CASSLFSGVANTGELFF. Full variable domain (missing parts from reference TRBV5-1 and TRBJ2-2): KAGVTQTPRYLIKTRGQQVTLSCSPISGHRSVSWYQQTPGQGLQFLFEYFSETQRNKGNFPGRFSGRQFSNSRSEMNVSTLELGDSALYLCASSLFSGVANTGELFFGEGSRLTVL.

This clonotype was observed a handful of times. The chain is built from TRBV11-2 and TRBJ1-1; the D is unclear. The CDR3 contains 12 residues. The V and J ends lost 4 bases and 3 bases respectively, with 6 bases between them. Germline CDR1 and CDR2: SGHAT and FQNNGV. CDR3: CASSSAYTEAFF. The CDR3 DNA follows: TGTGCCAGCAGCTCCGCATACACTGAAGCTTTCTTT.

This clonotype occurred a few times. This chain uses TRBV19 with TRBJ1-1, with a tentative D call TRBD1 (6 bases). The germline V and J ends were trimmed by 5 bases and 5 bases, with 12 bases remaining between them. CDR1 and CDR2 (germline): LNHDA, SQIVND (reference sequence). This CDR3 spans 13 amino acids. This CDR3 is CASSRGHETEAFF. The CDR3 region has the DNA TGTGCCAGTAGTCGGGGGCACGAGACTGAAGCTTTCTTT.

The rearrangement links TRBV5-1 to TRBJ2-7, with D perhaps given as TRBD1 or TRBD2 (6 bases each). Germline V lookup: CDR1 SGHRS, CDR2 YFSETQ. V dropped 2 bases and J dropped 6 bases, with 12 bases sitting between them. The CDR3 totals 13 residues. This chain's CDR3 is CASSLGGTGEQYV. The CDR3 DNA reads TGCGCCAGCAGCTTAGGGGGGACCGGCGAGCAGTACGTC.

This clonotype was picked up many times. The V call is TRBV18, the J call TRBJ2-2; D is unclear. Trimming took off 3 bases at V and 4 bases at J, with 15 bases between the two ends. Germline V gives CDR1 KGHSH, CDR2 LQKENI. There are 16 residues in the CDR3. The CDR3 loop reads CASSPLSQSGTGELFF. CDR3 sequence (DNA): TGTGCCAGCTCACCCCTGTCACAGTCGGGCACCGGGGAGCTGTTTTTT.

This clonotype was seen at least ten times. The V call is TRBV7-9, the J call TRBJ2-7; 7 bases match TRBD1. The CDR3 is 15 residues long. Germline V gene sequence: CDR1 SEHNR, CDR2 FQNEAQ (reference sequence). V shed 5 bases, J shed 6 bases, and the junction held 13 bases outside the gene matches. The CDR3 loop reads CASSPAQGEWGEQYF. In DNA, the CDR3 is TGTGCCAGCAGCCCAGCCCAGGGGGAATGGGGCGAGCAGTACTTC. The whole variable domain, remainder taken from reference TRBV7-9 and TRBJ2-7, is DTGVSQNPRHKITKRGQNVTFRCDPISEHNRLYWYRQTLGQGPEFLTYFQNEAQLEKSRLLSDRFSAERPKGSFSTLEIQRTEQGDSAMYLCASSPAQGEWGEQYFGPGTRLTVT.

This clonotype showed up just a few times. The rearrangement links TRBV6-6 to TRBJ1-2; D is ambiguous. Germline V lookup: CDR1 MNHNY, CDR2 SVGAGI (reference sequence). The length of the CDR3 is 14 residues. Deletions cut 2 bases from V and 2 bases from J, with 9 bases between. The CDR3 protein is CASSYMPGNYGYTF. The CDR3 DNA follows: TGTGCCAGCAGTTACATGCCGGGGAACTATGGCTACACCTTC.

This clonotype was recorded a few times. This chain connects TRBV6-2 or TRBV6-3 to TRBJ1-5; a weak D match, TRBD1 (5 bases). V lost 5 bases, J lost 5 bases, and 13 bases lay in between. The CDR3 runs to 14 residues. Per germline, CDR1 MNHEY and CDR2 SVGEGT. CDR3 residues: CASSAHGGDQPQHF. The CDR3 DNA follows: TGTGCCAGCAGTGCCCACGGGGGAGATCAGCCCCAGCATTTT.

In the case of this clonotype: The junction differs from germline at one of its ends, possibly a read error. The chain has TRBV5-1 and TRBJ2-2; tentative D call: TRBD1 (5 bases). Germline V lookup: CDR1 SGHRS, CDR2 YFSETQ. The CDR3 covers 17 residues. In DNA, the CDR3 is TGCGCCAGCAGCTTGGTTTCAGGGCCATTGAACACCTGGGAGCTGTTTTTT. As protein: CASSLVSGPLNTWELFF.

The DNA of the CDR3 is TGTGCCAGCAGTTTATCAACACAGCCCTATGGCTACACCTTC. This codes for CASSLSTQPYGYTF. The rearrangement joins TRBV27 to TRBJ1-2; D gene uncertain. Germline V lookup: CDR1 MNHEY, CDR2 SMNVEV (reference sequence). Trimming stripped 0 bases from V and 4 bases from J, with 9 bases between. The CDR3 extends over 14 amino acids.

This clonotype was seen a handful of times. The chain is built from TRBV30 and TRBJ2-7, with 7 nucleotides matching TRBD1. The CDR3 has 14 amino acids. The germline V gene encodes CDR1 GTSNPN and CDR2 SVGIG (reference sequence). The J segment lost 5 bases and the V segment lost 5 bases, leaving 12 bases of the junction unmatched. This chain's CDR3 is CAWCRDSTSNEQYF. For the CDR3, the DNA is TGTGCCTGGTGCCGGGACAGTACGTCCAACGAGCAGTACTTC.

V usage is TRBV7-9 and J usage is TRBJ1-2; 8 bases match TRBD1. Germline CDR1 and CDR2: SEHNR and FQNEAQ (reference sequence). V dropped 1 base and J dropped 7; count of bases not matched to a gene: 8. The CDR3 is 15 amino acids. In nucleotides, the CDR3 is TGTGCCAGCAGCTTAGGGGGACAGGCAGGTGTTGGCTACACCTTC. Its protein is CASSLGGQAGVGYTF. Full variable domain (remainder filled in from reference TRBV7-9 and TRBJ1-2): DTGVSQNPRHKITKRGQNVTFRCDPISEHNRLYWYRQTLGQGPEFLTYFQNEAQLEKSRLLSDRFSAERPKGSFSTLEIQRTEQGDSAMYLCASSLGGQAGVGYTFGSGTRLTVV.

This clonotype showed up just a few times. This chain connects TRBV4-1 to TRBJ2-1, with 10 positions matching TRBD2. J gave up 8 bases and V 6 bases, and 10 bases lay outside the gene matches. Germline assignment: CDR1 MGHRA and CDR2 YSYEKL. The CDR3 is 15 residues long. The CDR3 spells CASRWSGGARHEQFF. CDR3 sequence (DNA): TGCGCCAGCAGATGGAGCGGGGGGGCACGTCATGAGCAGTTCTTC.

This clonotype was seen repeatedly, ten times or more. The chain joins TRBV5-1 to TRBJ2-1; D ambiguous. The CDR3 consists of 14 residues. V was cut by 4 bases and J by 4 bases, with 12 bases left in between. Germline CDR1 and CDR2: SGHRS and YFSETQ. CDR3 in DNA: TGCGCCAGCAGCGAAGAGACGACATACAATGAGCAGTTCTTC. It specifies CASSEETTYNEQFF.

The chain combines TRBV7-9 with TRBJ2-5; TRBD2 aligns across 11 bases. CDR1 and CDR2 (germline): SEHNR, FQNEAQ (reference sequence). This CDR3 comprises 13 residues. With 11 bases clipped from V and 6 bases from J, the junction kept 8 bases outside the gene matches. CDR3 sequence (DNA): TGTGCCTCCGTAGCGGGGGGGCCCCAGACCCAGTACTTC. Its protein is CASVAGGPQTQYF.

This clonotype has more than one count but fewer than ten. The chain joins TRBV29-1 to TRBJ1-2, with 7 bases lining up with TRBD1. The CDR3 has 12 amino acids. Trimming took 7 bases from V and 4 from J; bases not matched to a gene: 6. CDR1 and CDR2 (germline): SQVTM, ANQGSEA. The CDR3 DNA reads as TGCAGCGCACTACAGGGGCTCTATGGCTACACCTTC. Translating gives CSALQGLYGYTF.

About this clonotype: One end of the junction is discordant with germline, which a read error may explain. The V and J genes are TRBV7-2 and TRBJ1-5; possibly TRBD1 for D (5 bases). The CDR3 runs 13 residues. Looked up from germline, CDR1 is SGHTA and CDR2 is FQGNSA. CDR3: CASSRYDSQRQHF. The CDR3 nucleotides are TGTGCCAGCAGCCGTTACGACAGCCAGCGCCAGCATTTT.

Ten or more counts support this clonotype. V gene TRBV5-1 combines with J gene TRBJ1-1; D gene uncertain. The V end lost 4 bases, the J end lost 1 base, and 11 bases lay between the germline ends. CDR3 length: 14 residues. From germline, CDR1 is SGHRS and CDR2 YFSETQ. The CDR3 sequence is CASSPTSGNTEAFF. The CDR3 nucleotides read TGCGCCAGCAGCCCGACGTCGGGGAACACTGAAGCTTTCTTT.

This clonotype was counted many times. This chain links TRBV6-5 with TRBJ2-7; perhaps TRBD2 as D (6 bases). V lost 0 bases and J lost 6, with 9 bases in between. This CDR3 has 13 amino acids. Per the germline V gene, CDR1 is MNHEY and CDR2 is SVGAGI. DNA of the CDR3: TGTGCCAGCAGTTACTCCCGGGGGTCCGAGCAGTACTTC. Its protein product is CASSYSRGSEQYF.